Listed below are T cell receptor beta chains from one sample, sequenced in a study of T cell repertoires in cytomegalovirus infection. Each CDR3 protein gets one entry after TCRdb re-called the reads with MiXCR. The sample has approximately 500,000 distinct CDR3 sequences; around 11% are singletons. Sequenced sample: PBMCs. The receptors derive from a human donor in good health (CMV status not recorded). Some clones in this sample may be carry-over from other donors' samples. Both conserved end residues are part of each CDR3. D genes are given only for firm matches. The size entry is marked missing in some rows and otherwise reads once, few, many or a size class.

length	V	size	J	D	CDR3	DNA
12	TRBV29-1	few	TRBJ2-1	TRBD1	CSVEGDSNEQFF	TGCAGCGTTGAGGGGGACAGCAATGAGCAGTTCTTC
14	TRBV29-1	many	TRBJ1-1	TRBD1	CSVPGTDLYTEAFF	TGCAGCGTTCCCGGGACAGACTTATACACTGAAGCTTTCTTT
17	TRBV9	few	TRBJ2-3	TRBD2	CASSVMPSGSAADTQYF	TGTGCCAGCAGCGTAATGCCTAGCGGGAGCGCAGCAGATACGCAGTATTTT
14	TRBV5-4	-	TRBJ2-5	-	CASSPGRTQETQYF	TGTGCCAGCAGCCCAGGACGGACCCAAGAGACCCAGTACTTC
14	TRBV7-2	many	TRBJ2-7	TRBD2	CASRRTSGSYEQYF	TGTGCCAGCAGAAGAACTAGCGGGTCCTACGAGCAGTACTTC
14	TRBV2	-	TRBJ2-1	TRBD2	CASKPRGGSGEQFF	TGTGCCAGCAAACCTAGAGGCGGGAGCGGTGAGCAGTTCTTC
15	TRBV2	few	TRBJ2-1	-	CASIIVGDDHNEQFF	TGTGCCAGCATCATTGTAGGAGACGACCACAATGAGCAGTTCTTC
14	TRBV5-1	many	TRBJ2-7	-	CASSSDRAEGEQYF	TGCGCCAGCAGCTCTGACAGGGCGGAGGGCGAGCAGTACTTC
15	TRBV9	many	TRBJ2-7	TRBD1	CASSVGGQGTYEQYF	TGTGCCAGCAGCGTAGGGGGACAGGGAACCTACGAGCAGTACTTC
15	TRBV6-4	many	TRBJ1-1	-	CASSDSYGDVTEAFF	TGTGCCAGCAGTGACTCGTATGGGGATGTCACTGAAGCTTTCTTT
15	TRBV7-6	many	TRBJ2-1	-	CASSLGVGGYNEQFF	TGTGCCAGCAGCTTAGGTGTGGGCGGTTACAATGAGCAGTTCTTC
12	TRBV7-8	many	TRBJ1-1	-	CASSLDRVKAFF	TGTGCCAGCAGCTTAGACCGAGTCAAAGCTTTCTTT
17	TRBV11-2	many	TRBJ2-6	TRBD1	CASSFRGQPSGANVLTF	TGTGCCAGCAGCTTTCGGGGACAGCCGTCTGGGGCCAACGTCCTGACTTTC
15	TRBV14	-	TRBJ2-1	TRBD2	CASSQETSGRREQFF	TGTGCCAGCAGCCAAGAGACTAGCGGGAGGCGTGAGCAGTTCTTC
16	TRBV14	few	TRBJ2-2	TRBD2	CASSPPGRANTGELFF	TGTGCCAGCAGCCCACCCGGGAGGGCCAACACCGGGGAGCTGTTTTTT
15	TRBV6-5	-	TRBJ1-1	-	CASSKEDEVNTEAFF	TGTGCCAGCAGTAAAGAGGACGAAGTCAACACTGAAGCTTTCTTT
13	TRBV14	many	TRBJ2-6	-	CASSHAGANVLTF	TGTGCCAGCAGCCACGCTGGGGCCAACGTCCTGACTTTC
15	TRBV7-9	many	TRBJ2-1	TRBD2	CASSPGLAKGYEQFF	TGTGCCAGCAGCCCTGGACTAGCAAAGGGTTATGAGCAGTTCTTC
17	TRBV11-2	many	TRBJ2-3	TRBD2	CASSFGLAGRMADTQYF	TGTGCCAGCAGCTTCGGGCTAGCGGGGAGAATGGCAGATACGCAGTATTTT
13	TRBV30	-	TRBJ2-1	-	CAWTPRVYNEQFF	TGTGCCTGGACTCCGCGAGTCTACAATGAGCAGTTCTTC
11	TRBV29-1	many	TRBJ2-5	-	CSVNPGETQYF	TGCAGCGTTAACCCAGGGGAGACCCAGTACTTC
18	TRBV3-1	few	TRBJ2-6	-	CASSPLGTSRSGANVLTF	TGTGCCAGCAGCCCACTCGGGACCTCTCGCTCTGGGGCCAACGTCCTGACTTTC
15	TRBV28	many	TRBJ1-2	TRBD1	CAIQLGTGANYGYTF	TGTGCCATCCAACTCGGGACAGGCGCTAACTATGGCTACACCTTC
14	TRBV29-1	few	TRBJ1-4	TRBD1	CSVRLQGNGEKLFF	TGCAGCGTTCGTTTACAGGGGAATGGTGAAAAACTGTTTTTT
15	TRBV20-1	many	TRBJ1-2	-	CSAPRIGVGLYGYTF	TGCAGTGCTCCACGTATCGGCGTCGGCCTCTATGGCTACACCTTC
15	TRBV7-8	many	TRBJ2-7	-	CASSKTATGSYEQYF	TGTGCCAGCAGCAAGACAGCCACAGGCTCCTACGAGCAGTACTTC
15	TRBV18	few	TRBJ2-7	-	CASSPGAGEAYEQYF	TGTGCCAGCTCACCCGGGGCAGGGGAAGCCTACGAGCAGTACTTC
16	TRBV28	few	TRBJ2-1	TRBD2	CASSSPASGSKDEQFF	TGTGCCAGCAGTTCTCCAGCTAGCGGGAGTAAGGATGAGCAGTTCTTC
13	TRBV18	-	TRBJ2-7	TRBD1	CASSPGTAREQYF	TGTGCCAGCTCACCTGGGACAGCGAGGGAGCAGTACTTC
14	TRBV11-1	many	TRBJ1-3	-	CASSRGPSGNTIYF	TGTGCCAGCAGCCGGGGGCCTTCTGGAAACACCATATATTTT
15	TRBV5-4	-	TRBJ2-3	-	CASSLWAEGTDTQYF	TGTGCCAGCAGCTTGTGGGCTGAGGGAACAGATACGCAGTATTTT
14	TRBV20-1	-	TRBJ2-1	TRBD2	CSARGLETYNEQFF	TGCAGTGCTAGGGGACTAGAAACCTACAATGAGCAGTTCTTC
17	TRBV27	few	TRBJ1-2	TRBD1	CASTRTGGGPPLYGYTF	TGTGCCAGCACCCGGACAGGGGGCGGACCGCCCCTCTATGGCTACACCTTC
15	TRBV7-9	-	TRBJ1-2	-	CASGSSGRRYYGYTF	TGTGCCAGCGGATCTTCGGGAAGGAGGTACTATGGCTACACCTTC
13	TRBV12-3/TRBV12-4	many	TRBJ2-7	-	CASSLRQGNEQYF	TGTGCCAGCAGTTTGCGGCAGGGTAACGAGCAGTACTTC
14	TRBV15	many	TRBJ1-5	-	CATSLSDSNQPQHF	TGTGCCACCAGCCTCAGTGATAGCAATCAGCCCCAGCATTTT
17	TRBV6-5	many	TRBJ1-1	TRBD1	CASSYSATGVGNTEAFF	TGTGCCAGCAGTTACTCGGCGACAGGGGTGGGGAACACTGAAGCTTTCTTT
14	TRBV20-1	many	TRBJ2-7	TRBD1	CSAPGQGNSYEQYF	TGCAGTGCCCCGGGACAGGGAAATTCCTACGAGCAGTACTTC
15	TRBV28	many	TRBJ1-2	-	CASSYTGQANYGYTF	TGTGCCAGCAGTTACACGGGGCAGGCTAACTATGGCTACACCTTC
20	TRBV20-1	many	TRBJ2-1	TRBD1	CSARRGMGQGAQSSYNEQFF	TGCAGTGCTAGGCGGGGTATGGGACAGGGGGCTCAAAGCTCCTACAATGAGCAGTTCTTC
10	TRBV7-9	many	TRBJ1-1	-	CASSSRGIPF	TGTGCCAGCAGCTCCCGGGGTATACCCTTT
17	TRBV3-1	-	TRBJ1-1	TRBD1	CASSQDLGTGLNTEAFF	TGTGCCAGCAGCCAAGATCTCGGGACAGGGTTGAACACTGAAGCTTTCTTT
14	TRBV11-2	many	TRBJ1-6	-	CASSLGSLGSPLHF	TGTGCCAGCAGCTTAGGATCCCTTGGGTCACCCCTCCACTTT
13	TRBV6-6	many	TRBJ1-5	-	CASTKEQGQPQHF	TGTGCCAGCACCAAGGAACAGGGTCAGCCCCAGCATTTT
17	TRBV6-1	many	TRBJ1-6	TRBD1	CASSEGMGPGGGSPLHF	TGTGCCAGCAGTGAAGGAATGGGGCCAGGGGGCGGTTCACCCCTCCACTTT
15	TRBV6-1	-	TRBJ1-2	-	CASSEIRAGAYGYTF	TGTGCCAGCAGTGAAATTCGTGCAGGGGCCTATGGCTACACCTTC
12	TRBV7-8	many	TRBJ1-1	-	CASSFAGTEAFF	TGTGCCAGCAGCTTCGCGGGGACTGAAGCTTTCTTT
14	TRBV15	-	TRBJ2-7	-	CATSRGRGAYEQYF	TGTGCCACCAGCAGAGGCAGGGGGGCCTACGAGCAGTACTTC